This T cell receptor (beta chain) was identified in a study of human T cells and chemical hapten exposure. Across the whole study: Patch tests of 0.01% DPC on the upper back were read at 6 days.

TCRdb independently ran MiXCR on the RACE reads; one entry per CDR3 protein. The data show about 100,000 distinct CDR3 sequences, about an eighth seen once. This clonotype was seen at least ten times. Antigen: not known. Time point reported: patch test 2, 6 weeks after DPC sensitization. Stated treatment: therapeutic diphenylcyclopropenone sensitization with weekly scalp DPC. Regarding the study as a whole: Significantly greater numbers of large CDR3 similarity clusters came from expanded TCRs than from controls.

The CDR3 runs 15 residues. V was clipped by 4 bases and J by 2 bases; unmatched bases: 8. CDR1 LGHNA and CDR2 YNFKEQ come from the germline V gene. The receptor was isolated from a woman aged 40 to 50 with alopecia areata. Some clones in this sample may be carry-over from other donors' samples. The rearrangement joins TRBV4-2 to TRBJ2-7; 7 bases are a match to TRBD1. Sequenced here: whole blood, sampled in connection with sensitization to the hapten diphenylcyclopropenone (DPC). CDR3 region: CASSRTGTEAYEQYF. CDR3 in DNA: TGTGCCAGCAGCCGAACCGGGACAGAAGCCTACGAGCAGTACTTC.